The 28 T cell receptor beta chains listed next were all sequenced from one sample in a study of graft-versus-host responses after intestinal transplantation (TCRdb year 2021). The time point label for this specimen denotes: cells obtained before transplantation from donor or recipient. These TCRs are of unknown antigen specificity. Library method: the immunoSEQ multiplex PCR assay. TCRdb mirrors the immuneACCESS table, restricted to in-frame sequences. Some clones are absent from its copies; in checked studies, under half trace to an unresolved V gene, and the reason for the others is unknown. The sample table records 90,000 to 120,000 clones; about 91% of these occur just once. The ten biggest clones cover about 0.7% of the sample. Sequenced material: unstimulated CD4+ T cells sorted from spleen or lymph node cells, taken before transplant. The receptors here all came from a human donor who was the organ donor for an intestinal transplant.

The CDR3 nucleotides read TGTGCCATCCGACCGGGACAGGGGGCGGACTATGGCTACACCTTC. Translation gives CAIRPGQGADYGYTF. The chain carries TRBV10-3 and TRBJ1-2; 12 bases line up with TRBD1. With 8 bases clipped from V and 3 bases from J, the junction kept 7 bases outside the gene matches. The CDR3 is 15 residues long. CDR1 and CDR2 from the germline V gene are ENHRY and SYGVKD.

V is TRBV4-1 and J is TRBJ2-3; 7 bases line up with TRBD2. The length of the CDR3 is 18 residues. From germline, CDR1 is MGHRA and CDR2 YSYEKL. Trimming removed 3 bases from V and 3 bases from J; junction bases left unmatched: 15. The CDR3 region is CASSQVAGGGKKTDTQYF. The CDR3 DNA sequence: TGCGCCAGCAGCCAGGTGGCTGGGGGGGGTAAAAAAACAGATACGCAGTATTTT.

V usage is TRBV6-5 and J usage is TRBJ1-2, with TRBD1 as a possible D gene (6 bases). Germline lookup yields CDR1 MNHEY and CDR2 SVGAGI. V lost 5 bases and J lost 7, with 14 bases in between. There are 13 residues in the CDR3. CDR3 in DNA: TGTGCCAGCAGTGATCAGGTCAGGGGTGGCTACACCTTC. Protein sequence: CASSDQVRGGYTF.

There are a few counts of this clone. The chain has TRBV5-6 and TRBJ2-7; D is undetermined. Per the germline V gene, CDR1 is SGHDT and CDR2 is YYEEEE. The CDR3 extends over 12 amino acids. The V and J ends lost 2 bases and 4 bases respectively, with 7 bases between them. Written as DNA, the CDR3 is TGTGCCAGCAGCTTCCAGTTGTACGAGCAGTACTTC. Its translation is CASSFQLYEQYF.

Details on this clone: A junction end diverges from the germline sequence, so it may reflect a read error. CDR3 loop: CAWSGGTGRENF. The DNA of the CDR3 is TGTGCCTGGAGTGGAGGGACAGGGAGAGAAAACTTT. The chain links TRBV30 to TRBJ1-6, with 9 bases that match TRBD1. Germline V CDR1 and CDR2: GTSNPN, SVGIG (reference sequence). The CDR3 consists of 12 residues.

This clone showed up just once. This rearrangement joins TRBV5-4 to TRBJ2-5; D might be TRBD2 (5 bases). Germline CDR1 is SGHNT and CDR2 is YYREEE (reference sequence). V lost 2 bases and J lost 1, with 6 bases in between. The CDR3 is 13 residues long. The CDR3 DNA is TGTGCCAGCAGCTTCACTAGCCAAGAGACCCAGTACTTC. This gives the protein CASSFTSQETQYF.

The chain is built from TRBV6-1 and TRBJ1-2; 7 positions match TRBD1. V dropped 7 bases and J dropped 2; count of bases not matched to a gene: 4. The germline V gene encodes CDR1 MNHNS and CDR2 SASEGT. The CDR3 sequence is 13 residues long. The CDR3 bases are TGTGCCAGCAACCCGGACAGGAACTATGGCTACACCTTC. It encodes CASNPDRNYGYTF.

The chain uses TRBV6-5 and TRBJ1-4; 8 bases line up with TRBD1. V shed 7 bases and J 8 bases; nucleotides not matched to a gene: 9. Per germline, CDR1 MNHEY and CDR2 SVGAGI. CDR3 length: 14 amino acids. The DNA for the CDR3 is TGTGCCAGCACCATACAGGGGGTTTCGGAAAAACTGTTTTTT. Amino acid sequence: CASTIQGVSEKLFF.

J is TRBJ1-1 and V is TRBV7-2, with no clear D. Germline values: CDR1 SGHTA, CDR2 FQGNSA. This CDR3 region has 15 residues. The ends were cut back, 1 base at V and 0 bases at J, with 9 bases in the middle. CDR3 sequence: CASSLDPGLNTEAFF. CDR3 in DNA: TGTGCCAGCAGCTTAGATCCGGGTTTGAACACTGAAGCTTTCTTT.

This clone came up once. Distinct nucleotide sequences in the sample also encode this CDR3. The gene calls are TRBV11-2 and TRBJ2-5, with 7 nucleotides matching TRBD2. This CDR3 spans 14 amino acids. Germline CDR1 SGHAT, CDR2 FQNNGV. J lost 10 bases, V lost 4 bases, and 12 bases had no gene match. This chain's CDR3 is CASSSQGWEGSQYF. The DNA of the CDR3 is TGTGCCAGCAGCTCTCAGGGCTGGGAGGGGAGCCAGTACTTC.

The CDR3 DNA follows: TGTGCCAGCAGCTTAGGGTCGGCAGAAGCCAATGAGCAGTTCTTC. This gives the protein CASSLGSAEANEQFF. The chain combines TRBV7-7 with TRBJ2-1; D is unclear. This CDR3 contains 15 residues. Trimming removed 1 base from V and 6 bases from J, with 13 bases in between. Germline V gene sequence: CDR1 SSHAT, CDR2 FNYEAQ (reference sequence).

The chain carries TRBV5-6 and TRBJ2-5, with D tentatively TRBD2 (5 bases). Trimming shortened V by 1 base and J by 5 bases, and 15 bases separated the two germline ends. CDR3 size: 15 residues. Germline V CDR1 and CDR2: SGHDT, YYEEEE. DNA of the CDR3: TGTGCCAGCAGCTTGCTAGCACTAATGGAGGAGACCCAGTACTTC. This codes for CASSLLALMEETQYF.

The chain's CDR3 is CASRIHSGANVLTF. The CDR3 bases are TGTGCCAGCAGAATACACTCTGGGGCCAACGTCCTGACTTTC. The rearrangement joins TRBV6-5 to TRBJ2-6; D not resolved. Germline V CDR1 and CDR2: MNHEY, SVGAGI. The V end lost 6 bases, the J end lost 0 bases, and 6 bases lay between the germline ends. This CDR3 is built from 14 residues.

The rearrangement joins TRBV18 to TRBJ1-5; unclear D gene. V was clipped by 2 bases and J by 9 bases, with 17 bases between them. There are 15 residues in the CDR3. The germline V gene has CDR1 KGHSH and CDR2 LQKENI. The CDR3 here is CASSPSVGSISPQHF. The CDR3 DNA is TGTGCCAGCTCACCATCCGTGGGTTCAATCTCGCCCCAGCATTTT.

This chain joins TRBV19 and TRBJ1-5; possible D gene TRBD1, 5 bases. Germline V lookup: CDR1 LNHDA, CDR2 SQIVND (reference sequence). The CDR3 is 15 residues long. V lost 4 bases to trimming and J lost 1 base, with 11 bases between them. The CDR3 loop is CASSRTRGSNQPQHF. The CDR3 DNA sequence: TGTGCCAGTAGTAGGACAAGGGGAAGCAATCAGCCCCAGCATTTT.

Points on this clone: Its ends do not fully match the called genes, so a read error is possible. Other DNA sequences of this sample code for an identical CDR3. The genes are TRBV15 and TRBJ2-2, with D unclear. Per germline, CDR1 LNHNV and CDR2 YYDKDF (reference sequence). The CDR3 runs to 15 residues. The CDR3 region is CATSGSQRNTGELFF. CDR3 DNA sequence: TGTGCCACCAGCGGGTCCCAAAGGAACACCGGAGAGCTGTTTTTT.

In its sample, this clone was seen once. V gene TRBV29-1 combines with J gene TRBJ1-1; TRBD1 is a possible D gene (6 bases). The CDR3 covers 16 residues. Germline V CDR1 and CDR2: SQVTM, ANQGSEA. Trimming removed 6 bases from V and 0 bases from J, with 20 bases in between. The CDR3 nucleotides read TGCAGCGTAACAGGGCAATCGGCACTTATGAACACTGAAGCTTTCTTT. Its translation: CSVTGQSALMNTEAFF.

The V and J genes are TRBV27 and TRBJ2-2; TRBD1 agrees at 7 bases. The CDR3 spans 15 residues. V was clipped by 7 bases and J by 0 bases; unmatched bases: 5. Germline CDR1 reads MNHEY; CDR2 reads SMNVEV (reference sequence). CDR3 DNA sequence: TGTGCCAGCACCCGGGACAGTCCGAACACCGGGGAGCTGTTTTTT. Its translation is CASTRDSPNTGELFF.

This chain uses TRBV11-3 with TRBJ2-1, with 9 bases aligning to TRBD2. Germline V gene data show CDR1 as SGHNT and CDR2 as YENEEA. V dropped 7 bases and J dropped 6; count of bases not matched to a gene: 13. The CDR3 contains 16 residues. The CDR3 is CASNDNPSGKSNEQFF. In nucleotides, the CDR3 is TGTGCCAGCAACGATAATCCTAGCGGGAAGTCCAATGAGCAGTTCTTC.

The chain carries TRBV6-1 and TRBJ2-1; TRBD1 aligns across 11 bases. This CDR3 is built from 15 residues. V dropped 5 bases and J dropped 7; count of bases not matched to a gene: 7. Germline CDR1 reads MNHNS; CDR2 reads SASEGT. The CDR3 loop is CASSRSGQGVNEQFF. For the CDR3, the DNA is TGTGCCAGCAGTCGCTCGGGACAGGGGGTTAATGAGCAGTTCTTC.

This chain connects TRBV6-1 to TRBJ1-2; D not resolved. Germline CDR1 reads MNHNS; CDR2 reads SASEGT. There are 17 residues in the CDR3. Trimming left V 2 bases short and J 4 bases short, with 20 bases between. CDR3: CASSEWVSERGGYGYTF. The CDR3 DNA reads as TGTGCCAGCAGTGAATGGGTTTCGGAACGGGGAGGCTATGGCTACACCTTC.

The chain combines TRBV11-2 with TRBJ1-6; possibly TRBD1 for D (5 bases). Trimming took 3 bases from V and 7 from J, leaving 10 bases between them. From germline, CDR1 is SGHAT and CDR2 FQNNGV. CDR3 length equals 14 residues. CDR3 sequence: CASSFWRTNSPLHF. CDR3 nucleotide sequence: TGTGCCAGCAGCTTCTGGCGGACAAATTCACCCCTCCACTTT.

This clone has a handful of counts. The V gene is TRBV18, the J gene TRBJ1-4; weak D call: TRBD1 (6 bases). The V gene lost 2 bases and the J gene lost 5 bases, with 12 bases spanning the gap. This CDR3 contains 15 residues. Germline-derived CDR1 and CDR2 are KGHSH and LQKENI. CDR3 coding DNA: TGTGCCAGCTCACCATCAACAGGGAGCAATGAAAAACTGTTTTTT. This sequence encodes CASSPSTGSNEKLFF.

This sequence joins TRBV5-1 and TRBJ2-5; TRBD1 aligns across 10 bases. V was clipped by 3 bases and J by 5 bases; unmatched bases: 10. The CDR3 extends over 16 amino acids. Germline V gene sequence: CDR1 SGHRS, CDR2 YFSETQ. DNA for the CDR3: TGCGCCAGCAGCTCCGGGACGACAGGGGGCAGGGAGACCCAGTACTTC. Its protein is CASSSGTTGGRETQYF. Full variable domain (outside the CDR3, taken from reference TRBV5-1 and TRBJ2-5): KAGVTQTPRYLIKTRGQQVTLSCSPISGHRSVSWYQQTPGQGLQFLFEYFSETQRNKGNFPGRFSGRQFSNSRSEMNVSTLELGDSALYLCASSSGTTGGRETQYFGPGTRLLVL.

The chain uses TRBV6-6 and TRBJ1-1, with no clear D. This CDR3 region has 14 residues. Germline CDR1 reads MNHNY; CDR2 reads SVGAGI (reference sequence). Deletions cut 0 bases from V and 0 bases from J, with 5 bases between. CDR3 sequence reads: CASSYSQVNTEAFF. The CDR3 DNA reads TGTGCCAGCAGTTACTCGCAGGTGAACACTGAAGCTTTCTTT.

This clone has more than one count but fewer than ten. At the DNA level, this CDR3 is encoded by other sequences in the same sample as well. The chain couples TRBV11-2 to TRBJ2-7; 8 positions agree with TRBD1. CDR3 length: 14 amino acids. From germline, CDR1 is SGHAT and CDR2 FQNNGV. V lost 5 bases to trimming and J lost 2 bases; unmatched junction nucleotides: 5. CDR3 sequence: CASSPGQGTYEQYF. The CDR3 DNA follows: TGTGCCAGCAGCCCAGGACAGGGCACCTACGAGCAGTACTTC.

For this clone: This specimen includes other DNA sequences encoding the same CDR3. The CDR3 is CASSGDRATNEKLFF. Written as DNA, the CDR3 is TGTGCCAGTAGTGGTGACAGGGCGACTAATGAAAAACTGTTTTTT. This rearrangement joins TRBV19 to TRBJ1-4; 7 bases are a match to TRBD1. The CDR3 runs to 15 residues. Germline CDR1 and CDR2: LNHDA and SQIVND (reference sequence). V lost 5 bases to trimming and J lost 2 bases; unmatched junction nucleotides: 5. The full variable domain, rest sourced from reference TRBV19 and TRBJ1-4, is DGGITQSPKYLFRKEGQNVTLSCEQNLNHDAMYWYRQDPGQGLRLIYYSQIVNDFQKGDIAEGYSVSREKKESFPLTVTSAQKNPTAFYLCASSGDRATNEKLFFGSGTQLSVL.

This clone was observed once. V and J are TRBV6-6 and TRBJ1-5; a possible D gene is TRBD1 (6 bases). There are 15 residues in the CDR3. Germline V CDR1 and CDR2: MNHNY, SVGAGI (reference sequence). Trimming cost V 6 bases and J 0 bases, with 12 bases left between them. The CDR3 loop reads CASRRQGYSNQPQHF. CDR3 DNA sequence: TGTGCCAGCAGGAGGCAGGGGTATAGCAATCAGCCCCAGCATTTT.